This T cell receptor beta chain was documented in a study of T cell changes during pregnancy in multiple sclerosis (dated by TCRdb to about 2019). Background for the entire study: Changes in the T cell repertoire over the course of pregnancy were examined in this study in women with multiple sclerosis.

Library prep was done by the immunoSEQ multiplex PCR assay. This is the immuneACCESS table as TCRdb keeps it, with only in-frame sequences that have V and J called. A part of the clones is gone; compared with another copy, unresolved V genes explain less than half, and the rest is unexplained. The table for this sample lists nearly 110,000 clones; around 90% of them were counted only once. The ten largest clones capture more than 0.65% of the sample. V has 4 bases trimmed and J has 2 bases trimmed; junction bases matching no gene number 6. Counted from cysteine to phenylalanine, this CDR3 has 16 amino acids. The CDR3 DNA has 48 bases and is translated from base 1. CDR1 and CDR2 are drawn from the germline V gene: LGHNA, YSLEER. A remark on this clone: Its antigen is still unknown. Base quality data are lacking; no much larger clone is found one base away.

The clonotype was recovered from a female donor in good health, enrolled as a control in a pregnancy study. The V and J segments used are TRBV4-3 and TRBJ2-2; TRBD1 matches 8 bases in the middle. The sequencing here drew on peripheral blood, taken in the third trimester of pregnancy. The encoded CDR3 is CASSPRDRLNTGELFF. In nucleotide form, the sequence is TGCGCCAGCAGCCCCCGGGACAGGCTAAACACCGGGGAGCTGTTTTTT.